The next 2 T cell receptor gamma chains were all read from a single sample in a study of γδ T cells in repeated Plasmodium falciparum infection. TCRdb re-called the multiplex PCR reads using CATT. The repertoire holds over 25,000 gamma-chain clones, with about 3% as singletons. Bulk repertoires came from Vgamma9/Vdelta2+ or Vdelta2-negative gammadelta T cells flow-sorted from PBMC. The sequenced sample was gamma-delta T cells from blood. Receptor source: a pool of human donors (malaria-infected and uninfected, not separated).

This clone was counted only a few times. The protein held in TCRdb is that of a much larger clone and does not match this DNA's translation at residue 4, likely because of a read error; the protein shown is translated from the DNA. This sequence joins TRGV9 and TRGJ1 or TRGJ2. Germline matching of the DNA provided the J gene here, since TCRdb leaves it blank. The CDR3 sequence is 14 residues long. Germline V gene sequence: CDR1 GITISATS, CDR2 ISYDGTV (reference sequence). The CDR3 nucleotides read TGTGCCTTGCGGGAGATCCTCCATTATTATAAGAAACTCTTT. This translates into CALREILHYYKKLF.

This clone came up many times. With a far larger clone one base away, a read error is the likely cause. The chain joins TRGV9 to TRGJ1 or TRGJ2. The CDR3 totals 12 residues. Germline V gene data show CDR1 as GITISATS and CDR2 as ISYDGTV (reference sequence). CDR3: CALWEENHKKLF. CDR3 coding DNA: TGTGCCTTGTGGGAGGAAAATCATAAGAAACTCTTC.